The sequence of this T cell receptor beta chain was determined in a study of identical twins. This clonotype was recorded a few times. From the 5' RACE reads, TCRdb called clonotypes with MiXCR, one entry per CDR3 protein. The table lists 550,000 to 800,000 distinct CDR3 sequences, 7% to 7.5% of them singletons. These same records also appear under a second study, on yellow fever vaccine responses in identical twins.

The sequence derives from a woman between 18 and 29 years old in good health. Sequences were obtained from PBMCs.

This chain's CDR3 is CASSQSGSTGELFF. In DNA, the CDR3 is TGTGCCAGCAGCCAGAGCGGTTCGACCGGGGAGCTGTTTTTT. The chain has TRBV7-8 and TRBJ2-2; possibly TRBD2 for D (5 bases). Looked up from germline, CDR1 is SGHVS and CDR2 is FQNEAQ. This CDR3 spans 14 amino acids. V was shortened by 5 bases and J by 5 bases, with 12 bases between the two germline ends.